This passage covers 14 T cell receptor beta chains from one sample sequenced in a study of shared clonotypes between healthy human individuals. Measured with immunoSEQ multiplex PCR; TCRdb has only the in-frame clones, and not every one. The sample records 550,000 to 800,000 clones, less than 95% being singletons. Sequencing used memory CD8+ T cells from PBMCs. The subset here: CD45RO+ cells pooled with CCR7-negative TemRA cells. The receptors derive from a man aged 18 to 29 in good health. Some clones in this sample may be carry-over from other donors' samples.

The chain links TRBV27 to TRBJ2-7; D may be TRBD2 (5 bases). The CDR3 covers 14 residues. V lost 4 bases and J lost 7, with 17 bases in between. Germline CDR1 and CDR2: MNHEY and SMNVEV (reference sequence). In DNA form, the CDR3 reads TGTGCCAGCAGTTCCGCGGGCCAGATCGGGGAGCAGTACTTC. This codes for CASSSAGQIGEQYF.

This chain links TRBV5-1 with TRBJ1-1, with no clear D. Germline CDR1 is SGHRS and CDR2 is YFSETQ. There are 12 residues in the CDR3. The germline V and J ends were trimmed by 4 bases and 6 bases, with 10 bases remaining between them. This CDR3 is CASSGEVSEAFF. The CDR3 DNA sequence: TGCGCCAGCAGCGGGGAGGTCTCTGAAGCTTTCTTT. Filled out from reference TRBV5-1 and TRBJ1-1, the complete variable domain reads KAGVTQTPRYLIKTRGQQVTLSCSPISGHRSVSWYQQTPGQGLQFLFEYFSETQRNKGNFPGRFSGRQFSNSRSEMNVSTLELGDSALYLCASSGEVSEAFFGQGTRLTVV.

V usage is TRBV28 and J usage is TRBJ2-5; 7 bases line up with TRBD1. The V and J ends lost 6 bases and 2 bases, in that order; junction bases with no gene match: 6. Germline assignment: CDR1 MDHEN and CDR2 SYDVKM. The CDR3 is made up of 14 amino acids. The CDR3: CASRLEQGQETQYF. The DNA of the CDR3 is TGTGCCAGCAGACTAGAACAGGGGCAAGAGACCCAGTACTTC.

This clone was detected only once. This chain connects TRBV4-2 to TRBJ2-7; D is ambiguous. Trimming removed 6 bases from V and 0 bases from J, with 15 bases in between. Germline CDR1 and CDR2: LGHNA and YNFKEQ. The CDR3 is 15 residues long. CDR3 DNA sequence: TGTGCCAGCAGACCACAAGGAGAGGCCTCCTACGAGCAGTACTTC. Its translation is CASRPQGEASYEQYF.

This clone turned up a few times. The chain carries TRBV7-9 and TRBJ1-1; D gene ambiguous. The ends were cut back, 5 bases at V and 2 bases at J, with 12 bases in the middle. The CDR3 covers 14 residues. Germline V gene sequence: CDR1 SEHNR, CDR2 FQNEAQ (reference sequence). DNA for the CDR3: TGTGCCAGCAGCCCGGTGTCATCTAACACTGAAGCTTTCTTT. Residues: CASSPVSSNTEAFF.

V is TRBV15 and J is TRBJ1-2; D gene unclear. The CDR3 has 14 amino acids. The ends were cut back, 4 bases at V and 4 bases at J, with 13 bases in the middle. Looked up from germline, CDR1 is LNHNV and CDR2 is YYDKDF (reference sequence). The CDR3 is CATSNRRAVYGYTF. CDR3 sequence (DNA): TGTGCCACCAGCAATCGACGGGCGGTCTATGGCTACACCTTC.

This clone came up many times. The sample has other DNA sequences that encode this CDR3 too. The V gene is TRBV10-3, the J gene TRBJ2-2; 12 bases agree with TRBD2. The CDR3 is made up of 17 amino acids. J was trimmed by 0 bases and V by 7 bases; bases with no gene match: 6. Germline CDR1 ENHRY, CDR2 SYGVKD. The CDR3 spells CAITNLAGGPNTGELFF. DNA of the CDR3: TGTGCCATCACCAATCTAGCGGGAGGGCCGAACACCGGGGAGCTGTTTTTT.

The sample holds one count of this clone. The DNA of the CDR3 is TGTGCCAGCAGCTTATCTCGACTCCGGTTCTCTGGGGCCAACGTCCTGACTTTC. This codes for CASSLSRLRFSGANVLTF. The J gene is TRBJ2-6, the V gene TRBV7-9; D is undetermined. V was shortened by 2 bases and J by 0 bases, with 14 bases between the two germline ends. The length of the CDR3 is 18 residues. Germline assignment: CDR1 SEHNR and CDR2 FQNEAQ (reference sequence).

The chain has TRBV5-1 and TRBJ1-2; 9 bases match TRBD1. The CDR3 has 14 amino acids. The germline gives CDR1 SGHRS, CDR2 YFSETQ. V shed 2 bases and J 4 bases; nucleotides not matched to a gene: 3. The CDR3 region is CASSFTGGAYGYTF. DNA for the CDR3: TGCGCCAGCAGCTTCACAGGGGGCGCCTATGGCTACACCTTC.

The J gene is TRBJ2-5, the V gene TRBV28; D gene uncertain. V lost 5 bases and J 3 bases, leaving 7 bases between the germline ends. The CDR3 spans 12 residues. Germline V gives CDR1 MDHEN, CDR2 SYDVKM. CDR3 coding DNA: TGTGCCAGCAGTGGGCCAGAAGAGACCCAGTACTTC. Translating gives CASSGPEETQYF.

The chain carries TRBV4-2 and TRBJ2-3, with a possible D match to TRBD2 (6 bases). V dropped 4 bases and J dropped 2 bases, with 13 bases sitting between them. The CDR3 is 15 amino acids. The V gene's germline CDR1 is LGHNA and CDR2 YNFKEQ. CDR3 coding DNA: TGTGCCAGCAGCCCGGGACTTTTATACACAGATACGCAGTATTTT. Protein sequence: CASSPGLLYTDTQYF.

This clone was counted between two and nine times. This CDR3 is CASSHRQGGEQFF. The CDR3 DNA follows: TGTGCCAGCAGTCATAGACAGGGCGGAGAGCAGTTCTTC. V gene TRBV27 combines with J gene TRBJ2-1; 7 bases are a match to TRBD1. This CDR3 region has 13 residues. Per the germline V gene, CDR1 is MNHEY and CDR2 is SMNVEV (reference sequence). Trimming took 5 bases from V and 10 from J; bases not matched to a gene: 8.

The sample holds a few counts of this clone. Other DNA sequences from this sample encode an identical CDR3 as well. The chain links TRBV27 to TRBJ2-7; D gene unclear. The CDR3 is 13 amino acids. V was cut by 0 bases and J by 3 bases, with 6 bases left in between. CDR1 is MNHEY, CDR2 SMNVEV, per germline (reference sequence). The CDR3 nucleotides are TGTGCCAGCAGTTTATCAGGGTTCTACGAGCAGTACTTC. Its protein product is CASSLSGFYEQYF.

The chain has TRBV7-2 and TRBJ1-4; the match to TRBD1 covers 7 bases. CDR1 SGHTA and CDR2 FQGNSA come from the germline V gene. V lost 3 bases to trimming and J lost 2 bases; unmatched junction nucleotides: 6. The CDR3 contains 16 residues. The CDR3 loop is CASSFPKGGTNEKLFF. The DNA of the CDR3 is TGTGCCAGCAGCTTCCCTAAAGGGGGCACTAATGAAAAACTGTTTTTT.